This TCR beta chain was profiled in a study of a mutant IDH1 vaccine in newly diagnosed glioma. Turning to the study itself: At week 47 came visit V13, while visit V12 had come at week 35. Study conclusions and caveats: Of all patients, around 93% showed vaccine-induced immune responses. Top-clonotype changes in peripheral T cells seemed unrelated to pseudoprogression.

V trimming: 4 bases; J trimming: 0 bases; junction bases outside the gene matches: 10. The CDR3 has 19 amino acids. Germline V gene data show CDR1 as SGHRS and CDR2 as YFSETQ. The time point denotes: week 47, end of study. Topical imiquimod was applied with each vaccine dose, which held 300 ug of mutant IDH1 20-mer peptide. Concerning this clone: What it binds is unknown.

Libraries were prepared by immunoSEQ multiplex PCR; TCRdb keeps only in-frame clonotypes and omits some of them. The table shows tens of thousands of clones, with around nine tenths occurring only once. The sequencing used PBMCs, collected from a glioma patient whose treatment included an IDH1 peptide vaccine. The TCR sequence derives from a man aged 35-49 years with glioma. The rearrangement joins TRBV5-1 to TRBJ2-3, with 14 bases lining up with TRBD2. The CDR3: CASSRTGLAGETSTDTQYF. As DNA, the CDR3 is TGCGCCAGCAGCCGTACGGGACTAGCGGGGGAGACTAGCACAGATACGCAGTATTTT.